These 18 T cell receptor beta chains were sequenced from one sample in a study of glioma-infiltrating T cells after dendritic cell vaccination. Using immunoSEQ multiplex PCR, the repertoire was profiled, and TCRdb retains in-frame clones only, with some absent. Of approximately 90,000 clones listed, about 81% were seen once; the top ten hold 2.1%. As for time point: after dendritic cell vaccination, including at tumor progression/relapse. This specimen was blood, taken after dendritic cell vaccination. These receptors originate from a human donor with glioblastoma.

A few counts support this clone. V gene TRBV11-2 combines with J gene TRBJ1-6; 9 bases agree with TRBD1. Germline CDR1 is SGHAT and CDR2 is FQNNGV. The CDR3 sequence is 16 residues long. The J segment lost 6 bases and the V segment lost 4 bases, leaving 7 bases of the junction unmatched. The DNA for the CDR3 is TGTGCCAGCAGCTCACCGACAGGGGGGATTAATTCACCCCTCCACTTT. Translation gives CASSSPTGGINSPLHF. Full variable domain (missing parts from reference TRBV11-2 and TRBJ1-6): EAGVAQSPRYKIIEKRQSVAFWCNPISGHATLYWYQQILGQGPKLLIQFQNNGVVDDSQLPKDRFSAERLKGVDSTLKIQPAKLEDSAVYLCASSSPTGGINSPLHFGNGTRLTVT.

This chain connects TRBV6-1 to TRBJ1-1; D is ambiguous. The CDR3 is 12 residues long. CDR1 MNHNS and CDR2 SASEGT come from the germline V gene. Trimming left V 2 bases short and J 8 bases short, with 9 bases between. For the CDR3, the DNA is TGTGCCAGCAGTGAAAGCGGTTGGGAAGCTTTCTTT. This translates into CASSESGWEAFF.

The chain joins TRBV5-1 to TRBJ2-2; 7 bases fit TRBD2. Trimming cost V 4 bases and J 10 bases; bases outside gene matches: 13. The germline gives CDR1 SGHRS, CDR2 YFSETQ. The CDR3 extends over 15 amino acids. CDR3 DNA: TGCGCCAGCAGCCTGCCTACTACTAGCGTAGCGGAGCTGTTTTTT. Translating it yields CASSLPTTSVAELFF.

This clone was found once. The chain recombines TRBV4-1 with TRBJ2-5; D unresolved. The CDR3 sequence is 14 residues long. The ends were cut back, 3 bases at V and 5 bases at J, with 13 bases in the middle. Germline CDR1 MGHRA, CDR2 YSYEKL. Written as DNA, the CDR3 is TGCGCCAGCAGCCACAACCTGGCTTCGGAGACCCAGTACTTC. Its translation: CASSHNLASETQYF.

This clone showed up just once. The CDR3 sequence: CASSYSMLSGTEAFF. The CDR3 DNA is TGTGCCAGCAGTTACTCGATGTTATCAGGTACTGAAGCTTTCTTT. J is TRBJ1-1 and V is TRBV6-5, with unresolved D. Trimming took 0 bases from V and 5 from J, leaving 13 bases between them. Germline V lookup: CDR1 MNHEY, CDR2 SVGAGI. The CDR3 is 15 residues long.

V usage is TRBV25-1 and J usage is TRBJ2-5, with 8 bases fitting TRBD2. CDR3 size: 16 residues. Looked up from germline, CDR1 is MGHDK and CDR2 is SYGVNS. The V gene end was trimmed by 6 bases and the J gene end by 3 bases; junction bases not matched to a gene: 12. The CDR3 reads CASSVGERGGKETQYF. The CDR3 DNA follows: TGTGCCAGCAGCGTCGGGGAACGGGGGGGAAAAGAGACCCAGTACTTC.

The chain carries TRBV7-9 and TRBJ2-5; D is ambiguous. There are 12 residues in the CDR3. V shed 4 bases and J shed 2 bases, with 5 bases lying between them. Germline values: CDR1 SEHNR, CDR2 FQNEAQ (reference sequence). CDR3 region: CASSSVQETQYF. The CDR3 nucleotides read TGTGCCAGCAGCTCCGTTCAAGAGACCCAGTACTTC. The variable domain in full, with the rest retrieved from reference TRBV7-9 and TRBJ2-5, is DTGVSQNPRHKITKRGQNVTFRCDPISEHNRLYWYRQTLGQGPEFLTYFQNEAQLEKSRLLSDRFSAERPKGSFSTLEIQRTEQGDSAMYLCASSSVQETQYFGPGTRLLVL.

To note about this clone: The sample contains more than one DNA sequence encoding this CDR3. The V gene is TRBV6-1, the J gene TRBJ1-1; D might be TRBD1 (6 bases). The CDR3 is 13 residues long. Germline V CDR1 and CDR2: MNHNS, SASEGT. V shed 5 bases and J shed 2 bases, with 9 bases lying between them. CDR3 in amino acids: CASSWTVNTEAFF. CDR3 nucleotides: TGTGCCAGCAGTTGGACAGTCAACACTGAAGCTTTCTTT.

This chain uses TRBV15 with TRBJ2-2; 7 positions agree with TRBD1. From germline, CDR1 is LNHNV and CDR2 YYDKDF (reference sequence). Trimming at V came to 2 bases and at J to 5 bases, leaving 5 bases not matched to a gene. CDR3 length: 15 residues. The CDR3 region has the DNA TGTGCCACCAGCAGAAGGGACAGACGAACCGGGGAGCTGTTTTTT. It is translated as CATSRRDRRTGELFF.

This chain uses TRBV13 with TRBJ2-1, with D possibly TRBD2 on 6 matching bases. Germline CDR1 and CDR2: PRHDT and FYEKMQ (reference sequence). The V and J ends lost 5 bases and 6 bases respectively, with 11 bases between them. The CDR3 length is 13 residues. The CDR3 sequence is CASSRFSGNEQFF. CDR3 sequence (DNA): TGTGCCAGCAGCCGTTTTAGCGGCAATGAGCAGTTCTTC.

V gene TRBV12-5 combines with J gene TRBJ2-2; the match to TRBD2 covers 8 bases. Germline CDR1 LGHNT, CDR2 FRNRAP. V gave up 1 base and J gave up 1 base; unmatched junction bases: 2. This CDR3 contains 16 residues. CDR3 coding DNA: TGTGCTAGTGGTTTGGGTCTAGCGGGGAACACCGGGGAGCTGTTTTTT. This translates into CASGLGLAGNTGELFF.

The chain employs TRBV4-1 and TRBJ1-1, with 8 bases lining up with TRBD1. Germline-derived CDR1 and CDR2 are MGHRA and YSYEKL. Losses at the gene ends were 4 bases for V and 0 bases for J; bases not matched to a gene: 7. This CDR3 contains 16 residues. The CDR3 is CASSRGQGPLNTEAFF. The CDR3 coding sequence is TGCGCCAGCAGCCGAGGACAGGGCCCCCTGAACACTGAAGCTTTCTTT.

The rearrangement joins TRBV7-9 to TRBJ1-2; TRBD1 is a possible D gene (5 bases). Germline-derived CDR1 and CDR2 are SEHNR and FQNEAQ (reference sequence). V lost 5 bases and J 8 bases, leaving 15 bases between the germline ends. This CDR3 spans 13 amino acids. CDR3 region: CASSSRLGVGYTF. The CDR3 bases are TGTGCCAGCAGCAGCCGATTAGGGGTCGGCTACACCTTC.

The chain couples TRBV2 to TRBJ1-6, with D hard to call. The CDR3 is 15 amino acids. CDR1 SNHLY and CDR2 FYNNEI come from the germline V gene. The V end lost 3 bases, the J end lost 0 bases, and 6 bases lay between the germline ends. CDR3 amino acids: CASSDFSSYNSPLHF. Here the CDR3 DNA reads TGTGCCAGCAGTGACTTCAGCTCCTATAATTCACCCCTCCACTTT.

The V call is TRBV7-9, the J call TRBJ2-5, with D possibly being TRBD1 (6 bases). V was pared by 5 bases and J by 1 base, with 20 bases between. Germline loops: CDR1 SEHNR, CDR2 FQNEAQ (reference sequence). There are 17 residues in the CDR3. The CDR3, as DNA: TGTGCCAGCAGCGTGATGAAGACAGGTCTCCCCCAAGAGACCCAGTACTTC. Residues: CASSVMKTGLPQETQYF.

The gene calls are TRBV29-1 and TRBJ2-3; D is unclear. V was cut by 2 bases and J by 1 base, with 7 bases left in between. This CDR3 comprises 13 residues. Per the germline V gene, CDR1 is SQVTM and CDR2 is ANQGSEA. In DNA form, the CDR3 reads TGCAGCGTTGAAACGGTTGGCACAGATACGCAGTATTTT. This translates into CSVETVGTDTQYF.

This chain connects TRBV2 to TRBJ1-1; D call uncertain. The CDR3 runs 12 residues. V lost 10 bases and J 6 bases, leaving 15 bases between the germline ends. Germline CDR1 and CDR2: SNHLY and FYNNEI. The chain's CDR3 is CAITGETPEAFF. As DNA, the CDR3 is TGTGCCATAACCGGGGAAACGCCTGAAGCTTTCTTT.

The chain combines TRBV6-5 with TRBJ2-7; 9 bases align to TRBD1. This CDR3 comprises 15 residues. The trim removed 2 bases at V and 1 base at J, leaving 3 bases unmatched. From germline, CDR1 is MNHEY and CDR2 SVGAGI. CDR3 sequence (DNA): TGTGCCAGCAGTTACCATGGGACAGGGTCCTACGAGCAGTACTTC. Its translation: CASSYHGTGSYEQYF.